The 23 T cell receptor beta chains reported below all come from one sample, sequenced in a study of identical twins. TCRdb redid the calling of the 5' RACE reads with MiXCR, one entry per CDR3 protein. The repertoire has 1.5 million to 2 million distinct CDR3 sequences, roughly a third of them found once; the top ten carry approximately 0.29%. The sequencing sample was made of cord blood. These receptor sequences come from a newborn girl in good health.

The chain carries TRBV20-1 and TRBJ1-1; perhaps TRBD1 as D (6 bases). CDR1 is DFQATT, CDR2 SNEGSKA, per germline (reference sequence). With 3 bases removed from V and 3 bases from J, the gap between germline ends came to 11 bases. The CDR3 has 13 amino acids. As DNA, the CDR3 is TGCAGTGCTAGTTCGCAGGGGTACACTGAAGCTTTCTTT. Residues: CSASSQGYTEAFF.

This clonotype has only a few counts. The chain employs TRBV29-1 and TRBJ2-5; 7 nucleotides agree with TRBD1. The J call could be wrong; TRBJ2-7 is a better fit for the DNA end. Germline V gene data show CDR1 as SQVTM and CDR2 as ANQGSEA. CDR3 length: 11 amino acids. This CDR3 is CSVVTGAEQYF. The CDR3 nucleotides are TGCAGCGTTGTTACAGGGGCCGAGCAGTACTTC.

The chain couples TRBV25-1 to TRBJ2-7, with TRBD2 identical over 7 bases. This CDR3 contains 12 residues. Looked up from germline, CDR1 is MGHDK and CDR2 is SYGVNS. V shed 6 bases and J 7 bases; nucleotides not matched to a gene: 6. CDR3 sequence reads: CASRGGVKEQYF. Here the CDR3 DNA reads TGTGCCAGCAGGGGGGGGGTTAAGGAGCAGTACTTC.

This clonotype was observed a few times. The V and J genes are TRBV10-3 and TRBJ2-5; 9 bases agree with TRBD1. J lost 1 base, V lost 8 bases, and 8 bases had no gene match. The length of the CDR3 is 15 residues. CDR1 is ENHRY and CDR2 is SYGVKD in the germline V gene. CDR3 coding DNA: TGTGCCATCCGGACAGGGGAGAACCCCCAAGAGACCCAGTACTTC. Protein product: CAIRTGENPQETQYF.

This clonotype was counted between two and nine times. The chain is built from TRBV20-1 and TRBJ2-1; D call uncertain. The CDR3 runs 12 residues. V was shortened by 6 bases and J by 3 bases, with 9 bases between the two germline ends. The V gene's germline CDR1 is DFQATT and CDR2 SNEGSKA (reference sequence). The CDR3 region has the DNA TGCAGTGCCCCTTCCCACTACAATGAGCAGTTCTTC. Protein product: CSAPSHYNEQFF.

The V call is TRBV11-2, the J call TRBJ2-1; TRBD1 might be the D (5 bases). The J call is uncertain, as TRBJ2-7 better fits the DNA end. Germline V gene sequence: CDR1 SGHAT, CDR2 FQNNGV. CDR3 length equals 15 residues. The CDR3 coding sequence is TGTGCCAGCACCAGACAGTTGAGCTCCTACAATGAGCAGTACTTC. Translating gives CASTRQLSSYNEQYF.

This clonotype was recorded a few times. This chain joins TRBV4-1 and TRBJ2-1; 11 nucleotides line up with TRBD2. The ends lost 4 bases at V and 4 bases at J; junction bases unmatched: 6. CDR1 and CDR2 (germline): MGHRA, YSYEKL. The CDR3 extends over 16 amino acids. CDR3 amino acids: CASSPGTSGLYNEQFF. The CDR3 bases are TGCGCCAGCAGCCCTGGGACTAGCGGACTATACAATGAGCAGTTCTTC.

The chain recombines TRBV12-3 or TRBV12-4 with TRBJ2-2; no clear D gene. Between the trimmed V and J ends, which lost 6 bases and 2 bases, there was a span of 10 bases. The CDR3 has 14 amino acids. The CDR3 loop reads CASSPVSNTGELFF. The DNA of the CDR3 is TGTGCCAGCAGCCCGGTCTCAAACACCGGGGAGCTGTTTTTT.

Of note for this clonotype: This clone may be a read error of a much larger clone one base away. This chain joins TRBV5-1 and TRBJ2-1; D ambiguous. This CDR3 contains 16 residues. The germline CDR1 and CDR2 sequences are SGHRS and YFSETQ. CDR3 protein: CTSSFTGRSSYNEQFF. In DNA, the CDR3 is TGCACCAGCAGCTTCACGGGCAGAAGCTCCTACAATGAGCAGTTCTTC.

The rearrangement uses TRBV28 and TRBJ2-3; 7 bases line up with TRBD2. This CDR3 has 18 amino acids. Trimming cost V 5 bases and J 1 base; bases outside gene matches: 15. CDR1 is MDHEN and CDR2 is SYDVKM in the germline V gene. The CDR3 nucleotides read TGTGCCAGCAGTGCCAATCCACTAGCGCCCGCGGGCACAGATACGCAGTATTTT. Translation: CASSANPLAPAGTDTQYF.

V usage is TRBV7-2 and J usage is TRBJ1-2; no reliable D call. V lost 3 bases to trimming and J lost 8 bases, with 19 bases between them. This CDR3 spans 15 amino acids. Germline V gene lookup returns CDR1 SGHTA and CDR2 FQGNSA. The CDR3, as DNA: TGTGCCAGCAGCTTGGCCGGGCCAACCTACGGGGGCTACACCTTC. Translation: CASSLAGPTYGGYTF.

V gene TRBV3-1 combines with J gene TRBJ1-4; tentative D call: TRBD1 (5 bases). Germline lookup yields CDR1 LGHDT and CDR2 YNNKEL (reference sequence). The CDR3 has 14 residues. Trimming stripped 1 base from V and 2 bases from J, with 5 bases between. CDR3 DNA: TGTGCCAGCAGCCAAGCAGGGACTAATGAAAAACTGTTTTTT. Translating it yields CASSQAGTNEKLFF.

This chain's CDR3 is CASSFRGRGYTDTQYF. The CDR3 DNA reads TGCGCCAGCAGCTTTAGAGGGCGGGGGTACACAGATACGCAGTATTTT. The genes are TRBV5-1 and TRBJ2-3; TRBD2 aligns across 7 bases. With V trimmed by 2 bases and J by 2 bases, 8 bases remained unmatched. The germline V gene encodes CDR1 SGHRS and CDR2 YFSETQ. This CDR3 spans 16 amino acids.

The V call is TRBV29-1, the J call TRBJ2-2, with D possibly TRBD1 on 6 matching bases. CDR1 and CDR2 from the germline V gene are SQVTM and ANQGSEA. CDR3 size: 14 residues. V was pared by 6 bases and J by 0 bases, with 11 bases between. The CDR3 nucleotides read TGCAGCGTGGGTGGGACAACGAACACCGGGGAGCTGTTTTTT. Protein: CSVGGTTNTGELFF.

A word on this clonotype: The junction does not match germline at one end; this may be a read error. The rearrangement uses TRBV4-2 and TRBJ2-7; D unresolved. Germline CDR1 and CDR2: LGHNA and YNFKEQ. The CDR3 has 14 amino acids. CDR3 amino acids: CASSQDWGTYVQYF. The CDR3 coding sequence is TGTGCCAGCAGCCAAGATTGGGGTACCTACGTGCAGTACTTC.

This chain connects TRBV10-2 to TRBJ2-7; TRBD1 matches 7 bases. Trimming took 0 bases from V and 7 from J; bases not matched to a gene: 15. This CDR3 has 17 residues. Germline V CDR1 and CDR2: WSHSY, SAAADI. CDR3 protein: CASSESRNRGSYNEQYF. In nucleotides, the CDR3 is TGCGCCAGCAGTGAGTCGCGAAACAGGGGCTCCTACAATGAGCAGTACTTC.

V usage is TRBV21-1 and J usage is TRBJ2-7. The assigned J gene may be wrong: the sequence end matches TRBJ2-5 better. TRBV21-1 is an annotated pseudogene. CDR3 length: 10 amino acids. Written as DNA, the CDR3 is TGTGCCACCGTAGCCAAGACCCAGTACTTC. Its protein product is CATVAKTQYF.

This clonotype has a handful of counts. The rearrangement uses TRBV20-1 and TRBJ2-7; TRBD1 matches at 7 bases. Germline V gene data show CDR1 as DFQATT and CDR2 as SNEGSKA (reference sequence). With V trimmed by 0 bases and J by 3 bases, 8 bases remained unmatched. The CDR3 loop spans 15 amino acids. CDR3: CSARETGQVHYEQYF. The CDR3 DNA sequence: TGCAGTGCTAGAGAAACCGGACAGGTCCACTACGAGCAGTACTTC.

This chain uses TRBV20-1 with TRBJ2-2; 14 bases are shared with TRBD2. The CDR3 extends over 15 amino acids. Per the germline V gene, CDR1 is DFQATT and CDR2 is SNEGSKA (reference sequence). V dropped 6 bases and J dropped 6; count of bases not matched to a gene: 6. This chain's CDR3 is CSARLAGGPAGELFF. The DNA for the CDR3 is TGCAGTGCACGACTAGCGGGGGGGCCCGCCGGGGAGCTGTTTTTT.

This clonotype has a count of ten or more. The chain uses TRBV2 and TRBJ1-5; no clear D. Germline CDR1 and CDR2: SNHLY and FYNNEI. Trimming removed 4 bases at V and 3 bases at J, with 4 bases between. This CDR3 spans 12 amino acids. DNA of the CDR3: TGTGCCAGCAGTGGCAACAATCAGCCCCAGCATTTT. Amino acid sequence: CASSGNNQPQHF.

This chain joins TRBV29-1 and TRBJ1-1; D is possibly TRBD1 (5 bases). Trimming cost V 4 bases and J 0 bases, with 18 bases left between them. Germline-derived CDR1 and CDR2 are SQVTM and ANQGSEA. CDR3 length equals 16 residues. The CDR3 here is CSVGRGQGVMNTEAFF. In nucleotides, the CDR3 is TGCAGCGTTGGAAGAGGGCAGGGCGTTATGAACACTGAAGCTTTCTTT.

V is TRBV4-2 and J is TRBJ2-1; tentative D call: TRBD2 (6 bases). The germline V gene has CDR1 LGHNA and CDR2 YNFKEQ. Trimming stripped 3 bases from V and 9 bases from J, with 15 bases between. The CDR3 loop spans 14 amino acids. The CDR3 loop reads CASSHSGTVAEQFF. The CDR3 coding sequence is TGTGCCAGCAGCCACTCCGGGACTGTGGCTGAGCAGTTCTTC.

This sequence joins TRBV9 and TRBJ2-3; TRBD2 agrees at 9 bases. V lost 0 bases, J lost 0 bases, and 5 bases stayed unmatched. Germline CDR1 is SGDLS and CDR2 is YYNGEE. The CDR3 covers 17 residues. The CDR3 spells CASSVDETSGSTDTQYF. In DNA form, the CDR3 reads TGTGCCAGCAGCGTAGACGAGACTAGCGGAAGCACAGATACGCAGTATTTT. The full variable domain, completed using reference TRBV9 and TRBJ2-3, is DSGVTQTPKHLITATGQRVTLRCSPRSGDLSVYWYQQSLDQGLQFLIQYYNGEERAKGNILERFSAQQFPDLHSELNLSSLELGDSALYFCASSVDETSGSTDTQYFGPGTRLTVL.